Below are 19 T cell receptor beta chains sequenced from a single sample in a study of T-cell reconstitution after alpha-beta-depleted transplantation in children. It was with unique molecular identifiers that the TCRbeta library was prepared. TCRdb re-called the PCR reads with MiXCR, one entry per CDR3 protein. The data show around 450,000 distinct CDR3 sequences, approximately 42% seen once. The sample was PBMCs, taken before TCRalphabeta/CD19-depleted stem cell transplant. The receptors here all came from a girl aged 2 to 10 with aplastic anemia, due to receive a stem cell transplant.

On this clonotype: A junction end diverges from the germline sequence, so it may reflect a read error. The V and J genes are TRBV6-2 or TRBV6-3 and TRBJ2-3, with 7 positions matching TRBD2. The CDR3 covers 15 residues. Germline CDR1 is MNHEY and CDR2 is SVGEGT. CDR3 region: CTSRMREWGTDTQYF. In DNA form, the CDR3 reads TGTACCAGCAGGATGCGGGAGTGGGGCACAGATACGCAGTATTTT.

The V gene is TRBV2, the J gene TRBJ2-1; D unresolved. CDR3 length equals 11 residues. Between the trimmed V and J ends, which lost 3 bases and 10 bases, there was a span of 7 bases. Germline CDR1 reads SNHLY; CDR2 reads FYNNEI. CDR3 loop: CASSDLEEQFF. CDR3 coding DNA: TGTGCCAGCAGTGATTTAGAGGAGCAGTTCTTC.

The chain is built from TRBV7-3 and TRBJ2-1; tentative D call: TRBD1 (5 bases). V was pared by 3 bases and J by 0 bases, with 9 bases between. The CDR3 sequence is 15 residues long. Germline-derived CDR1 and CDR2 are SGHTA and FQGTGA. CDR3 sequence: CASSFDQGSYNEQFF. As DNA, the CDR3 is TGTGCCAGCAGCTTTGACCAGGGCTCCTACAATGAGCAGTTCTTC.

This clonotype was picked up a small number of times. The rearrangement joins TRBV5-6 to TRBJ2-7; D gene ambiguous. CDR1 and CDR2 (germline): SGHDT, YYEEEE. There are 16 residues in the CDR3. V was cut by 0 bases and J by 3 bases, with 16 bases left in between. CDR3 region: CASSLVAARNFYEQYF. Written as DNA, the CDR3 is TGTGCCAGCAGCTTGGTAGCAGCTAGAAACTTCTACGAGCAGTACTTC.

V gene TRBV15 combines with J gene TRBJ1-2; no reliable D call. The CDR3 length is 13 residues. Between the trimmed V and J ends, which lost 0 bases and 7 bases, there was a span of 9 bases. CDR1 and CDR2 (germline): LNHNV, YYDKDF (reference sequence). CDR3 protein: CATSRDPRAGYTF. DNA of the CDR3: TGTGCCACCAGCAGAGATCCTCGGGCTGGCTACACCTTC.

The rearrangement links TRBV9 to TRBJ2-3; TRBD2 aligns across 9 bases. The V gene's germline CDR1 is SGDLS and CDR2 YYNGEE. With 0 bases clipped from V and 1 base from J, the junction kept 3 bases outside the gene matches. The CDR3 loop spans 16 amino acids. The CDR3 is CASSVGASGGTDTQYF. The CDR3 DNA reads TGTGCCAGCAGCGTAGGAGCTAGCGGGGGCACAGATACGCAGTATTTT.

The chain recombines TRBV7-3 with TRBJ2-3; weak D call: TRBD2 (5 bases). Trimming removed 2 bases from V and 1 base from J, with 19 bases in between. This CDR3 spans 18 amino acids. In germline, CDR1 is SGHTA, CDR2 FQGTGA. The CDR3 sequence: CASSLGEGKSHGTDTQYF. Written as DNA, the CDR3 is TGTGCCAGCAGCTTAGGCGAGGGTAAGAGCCATGGCACAGATACGCAGTATTTT.

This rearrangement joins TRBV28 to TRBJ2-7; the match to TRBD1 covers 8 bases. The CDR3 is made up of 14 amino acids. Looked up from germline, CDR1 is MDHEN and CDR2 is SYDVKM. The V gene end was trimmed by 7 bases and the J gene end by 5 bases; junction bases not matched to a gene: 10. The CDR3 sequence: CASIPGTGPNEQYF. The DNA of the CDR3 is TGTGCCAGCATCCCCGGGACAGGCCCGAACGAGCAGTACTTC.

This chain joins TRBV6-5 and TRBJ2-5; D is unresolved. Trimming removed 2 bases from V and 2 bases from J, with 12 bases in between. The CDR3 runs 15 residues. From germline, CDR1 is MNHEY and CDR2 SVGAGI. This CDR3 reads CASSYGAAKQETQYF. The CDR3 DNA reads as TGTGCCAGCAGTTACGGTGCGGCCAAACAAGAGACCCAGTACTTC.

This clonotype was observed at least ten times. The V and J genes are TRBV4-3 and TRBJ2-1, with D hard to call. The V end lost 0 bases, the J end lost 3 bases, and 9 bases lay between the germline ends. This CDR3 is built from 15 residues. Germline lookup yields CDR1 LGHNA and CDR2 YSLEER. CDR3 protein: CASSQESTDYNEQFF. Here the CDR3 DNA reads TGCGCCAGCAGCCAAGAAAGCACAGACTACAATGAGCAGTTCTTC.

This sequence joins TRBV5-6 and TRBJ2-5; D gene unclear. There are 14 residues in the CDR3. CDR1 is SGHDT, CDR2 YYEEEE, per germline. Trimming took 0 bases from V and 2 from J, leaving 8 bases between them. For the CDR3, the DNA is TGTGCCAGCAGCTTGGCCACACCGCAAGAGACCCAGTACTTC. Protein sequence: CASSLATPQETQYF. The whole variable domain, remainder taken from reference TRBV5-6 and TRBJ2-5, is DAGVTQSPTHLIKTRGQQVTLRCSPKSGHDTVSWYQQALGQGPQFIFQYYEEEERQRGNFPDRFSGHQFPNYSSELNVNALLLGDSALYLCASSLATPQETQYFGPGTRLLVL.

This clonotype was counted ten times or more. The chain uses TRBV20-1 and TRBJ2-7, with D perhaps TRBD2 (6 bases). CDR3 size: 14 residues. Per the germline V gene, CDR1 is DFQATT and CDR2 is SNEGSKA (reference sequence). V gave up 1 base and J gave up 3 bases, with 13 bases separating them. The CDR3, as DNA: TGCAGTGCTAGAGTGGGGGGTTCTAACTACGAGCAGTACTTC. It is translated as CSARVGGSNYEQYF.

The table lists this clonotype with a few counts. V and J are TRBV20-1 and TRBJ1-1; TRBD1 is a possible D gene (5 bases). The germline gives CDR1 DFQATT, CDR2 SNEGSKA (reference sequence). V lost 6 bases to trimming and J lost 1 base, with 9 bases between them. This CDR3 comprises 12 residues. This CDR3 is CSAGTPNTEAFF. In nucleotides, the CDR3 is TGCAGTGCGGGGACCCCGAACACTGAAGCTTTCTTT.

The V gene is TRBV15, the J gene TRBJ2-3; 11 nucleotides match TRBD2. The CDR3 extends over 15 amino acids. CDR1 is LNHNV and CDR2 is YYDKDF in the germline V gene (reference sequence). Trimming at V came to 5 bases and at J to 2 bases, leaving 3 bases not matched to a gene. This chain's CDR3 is CATSQLAGATDTQYF. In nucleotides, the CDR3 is TGTGCCACCAGCCAACTAGCGGGGGCCACAGATACGCAGTATTTT. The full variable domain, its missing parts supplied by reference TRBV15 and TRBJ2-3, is DAMVIQNPRYQVTQFGKPVTLSCSQTLNHNVMYWYQQKSSQAPKLLFHYYDKDFNNEADTPDNFQSRRPNTSFCFLDIRSPGLGDTAMYLCATSQLAGATDTQYFGPGTRLTVL.

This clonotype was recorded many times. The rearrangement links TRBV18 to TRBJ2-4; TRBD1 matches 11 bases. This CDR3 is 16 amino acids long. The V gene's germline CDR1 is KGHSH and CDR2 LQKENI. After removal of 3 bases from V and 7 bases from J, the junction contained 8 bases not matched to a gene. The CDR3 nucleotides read TGTGCCAGCTCACCCCCGACCGGGACAGGGGGTAACATTCAGTACTTC. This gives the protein CASSPPTGTGGNIQYF.

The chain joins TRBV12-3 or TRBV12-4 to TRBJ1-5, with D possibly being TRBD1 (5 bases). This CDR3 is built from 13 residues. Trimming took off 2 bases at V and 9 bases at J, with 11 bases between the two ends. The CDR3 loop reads CASSLLGQGPQHF. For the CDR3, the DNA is TGTGCCAGCAGTTTATTGGGGCAGGGGCCCCAGCATTTT.

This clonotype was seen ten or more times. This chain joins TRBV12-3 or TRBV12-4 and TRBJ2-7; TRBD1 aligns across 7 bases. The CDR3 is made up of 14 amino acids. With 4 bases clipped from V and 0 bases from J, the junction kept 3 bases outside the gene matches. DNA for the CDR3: TGTGCCAGCAGTTCGGGACAGCTCTCCTACGAGCAGTACTTC. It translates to CASSSGQLSYEQYF.

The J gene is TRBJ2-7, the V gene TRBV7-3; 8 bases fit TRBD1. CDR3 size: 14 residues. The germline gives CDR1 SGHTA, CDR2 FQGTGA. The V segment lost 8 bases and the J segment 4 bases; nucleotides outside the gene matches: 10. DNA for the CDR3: TGTGCCAGCCCCCGGTCAGGGGGCGCGTACGAGCAGTACTTC. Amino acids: CASPRSGGAYEQYF.

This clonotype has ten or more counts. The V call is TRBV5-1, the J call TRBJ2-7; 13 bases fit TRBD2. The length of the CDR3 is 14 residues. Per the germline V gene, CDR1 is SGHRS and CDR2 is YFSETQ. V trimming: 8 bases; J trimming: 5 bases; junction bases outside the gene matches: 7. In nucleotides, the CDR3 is TGCGCCAGTCGGACTAGCGGGAGAATGAACGAGCAGTACTTC. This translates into CASRTSGRMNEQYF.